This T cell receptor beta chain was recovered during a study of cytomegalovirus exposure and HLA in healthy donors. Study at large: The platform used for the 95 to 150 validation repertoires matched that of the roughly 700 first-cohort repertoires, a later analysis reported.

Some clones are missing from TCRdb's copy, which holds only in-frame ones; the method was immunoSEQ multiplex PCR. The table has 40,000 to 60,000 clones, 94% seen once. Germline V gene lookup returns CDR1 MNHEY and CDR2 SVGAGI. This CDR3 is 13 amino acids long. V lost 6 bases and J lost 2, with 8 bases in between. Donors were drawn from the approximately 110-subject validation cohort, separate from the roughly 670-subject first cohort. This clone was seen once. The chain links TRBV6-5 to TRBJ1-3, with no clear D. The TCR originated in a woman under 30 in good health and CMV-seropositive. Input material: PBMCs. The CDR3 DNA reads TGTGCCAGCAGCAACGGTCCTGGAAACACCATATATTTT. Protein product: CASSNGPGNTIYF.